Reported below is one T cell receptor (beta chain). The CDR3 runs 16 residues. Germline V gene sequence: CDR1 SGHKS, CDR2 YYEKEE (reference sequence). Trimming at V came to 3 bases and at J to 2 bases, leaving 8 bases not matched to a gene. This sample is drawn from a study of blood T cell repertoires in COVID-19. Only in-frame clones appear in the TCRdb table, and some are missing; sequencing was by immunoSEQ multiplex PCR. The data hold under 250,000 clones, with around nine tenths observed a single time. The source is a woman aged 55 to 70 who had recovered from COVID-19. The sequencing sample was made of peripheral blood. V usage is TRBV5-5 and J usage is TRBJ1-5, with 7 bases that match TRBD1. The CDR3 region is CASSWTVQGGNQPQHF. The CDR3 DNA is TGTGCCAGCAGCTGGACAGTGCAGGGGGGCAATCAGCCCCAGCATTTT.